This TCR beta chain was profiled in a study of blood T cell repertoires in COVID-19. Study summary: Samples came from the United States, Italy and Spain, spanning acute and convalescent COVID-19. From T cells, B-cell-depleted T cells, or PBMCs came the material, which was cDNA or gDNA.

Assay: immunoSEQ multiplex PCR; the TCRdb copy retains only in-frame clones and omits some. The data hold nearly 85,000 clones, with around 88% observed a single time. Sequences were obtained from peripheral blood. The receptor was isolated from an older woman with acute or convalescent COVID-19.

The CDR3, as DNA: TGTGCCAGCAGCGCCATCCCGGGACTAGCGAACTACAATGAGCAGTTCTTC. The encoded protein is CASSAIPGLANYNEQFF. The V call is TRBV7-3, the J call TRBJ2-1; 10 bases are shared with TRBD2. This CDR3 is built from 17 residues. Germline V lookup: CDR1 SGHTA, CDR2 FQGTGA. The V gene end was trimmed by 5 bases and the J gene end by 3 bases; junction bases not matched to a gene: 10.